Listed here is a single TCR beta chain. Its antigen is unidentified. The CDR3 is 16 residues long. The V end lost 1 base, the J end lost 4 bases, and 16 bases lay between the germline ends. From germline, CDR1 is SGHRS and CDR2 YFSETQ. A quantitative 5'-RACE method, one with molecular barcodes, was used to make TCR beta libraries. TCRdb ran MiXCR on the 5' RACE reads and lists one entry per CDR3 protein. The data show about 540,000 distinct CDR3 sequences, roughly 13% seen once. The sample belongs to a study of CD8 T cells in ankylosing spondylitis. The study, taken as a whole, reports: Matched ankylosing spondylitis synovial fluid reportedly showed significant enrichment of disease-linked clones. Roughly eight highly homologous variants formed a TCR beta motif that appeared characteristic of ankylosing spondylitis blood.

The sequencing sample was made of blood, either unsorted or a sorted T cell fraction (not recorded which). The V gene is TRBV5-1, the J gene TRBJ2-3, with a tentative D call TRBD1 (5 bases). The source of this sequence is a male donor with ankylosing spondylitis. The CDR3 protein is CASSLLGQKGADTQYF. In DNA, the CDR3 is TGCGCCAGCAGCTTGTTGGGGCAAAAGGGCGCAGATACGCAGTATTTT.